A selection of T cell receptor beta chains follows, all from one sample in a study of blood T cell repertoires in COVID-19. Clones were read by immunoSEQ multiplex PCR, and TCRdb kept only the in-frame ones, dropping some. The repertoire has around 250,000 clones, about four fifths of them found once; the top ten carry roughly 3.2%. The specimen was PBMCs or T cells enriched from blood (not recorded which). These receptors all stem from a man aged 50 to 59 who had recovered from COVID-19. Each CDR3 is given with its conserved first and last residue. The order of the fields is V gene, clone size, D gene, J gene, CDR3 DNA, CDR3 protein. The D gene is left open where the match is weak. Size is stated for part of the rows, as once, few or many counts, or as a class when the clone is expanded.

v_gene: TRBV5-4
abundance: .
d_gene: TRBD1
j_gene: TRBJ1-1
CDR3nt: TGTGCCAGCAGCGCAAACAGGGGAAGGATGGCTGAAGCTTTCTTT
CDR3aa: CASSANRGRMAEAFF

v_gene: TRBV28
abundance: .
d_gene: TRBD1
j_gene: TRBJ1-6
CDR3nt: TGTGCCAGCAGTTTACGGACAGGCTATTCACCCCTCCACTTT
CDR3aa: CASSLRTGYSPLHF

v_gene: TRBV2
abundance: once
d_gene: .
j_gene: TRBJ1-6
CDR3nt: TGTGCCAGCAGAATCCGATCACTCGAATCACCCCTCCACTTT
CDR3aa: CASRIRSLESPLHF

v_gene: TRBV27
abundance: few
d_gene: TRBD1
j_gene: TRBJ2-2
CDR3nt: TGTGCCAGCAGATATGGACAGGACGCGAACACCGGGGAGCTGTTTTTT
CDR3aa: CASRYGQDANTGELFF

v_gene: TRBV6-5
abundance: .
d_gene: TRBD1
j_gene: TRBJ2-1
CDR3nt: TGTGCCAGCAGTTACTCGAGGGACAGGGGGCTCAATGAGCAGTTCTTC
CDR3aa: CASSYSRDRGLNEQFF

v_gene: TRBV28
abundance: .
d_gene: .
j_gene: TRBJ2-1
CDR3nt: TGTGCCAGCAGTTTGGCCCCCGGACTCAATGAGCAGTTCTTC
CDR3aa: CASSLAPGLNEQFF

v_gene: TRBV5-5
abundance: .
d_gene: .
j_gene: TRBJ1-2
CDR3nt: TGTGCCAGCAGCCCGATCCAGGGAAAGGGTGGCTACACCTTC
CDR3aa: CASSPIQGKGGYTF

v_gene: TRBV7-2
abundance: .
d_gene: TRBD1
j_gene: TRBJ2-5
CDR3nt: TGTGCCAGCAGCGGACAGGGGGGAGAGACCCAGTACTTC
CDR3aa: CASSGQGGETQYF

v_gene: TRBV11-3
abundance: .
d_gene: .
j_gene: TRBJ2-3
CDR3nt: TGTGCCAGCAGCCCAGACGGGACATCCACAGATACGCAGTATTTT
CDR3aa: CASSPDGTSTDTQYF

v_gene: TRBV5-5
abundance: .
d_gene: .
j_gene: TRBJ2-4
CDR3nt: TGTGCCAGCAGCTTGGAGGCGGGTCTCGGGTTTCTGGACATTCAGTACTTC
CDR3aa: CASSLEAGLGFLDIQYF

v_gene: TRBV25-1
abundance: .
d_gene: TRBD2
j_gene: TRBJ2-1
CDR3nt: TGTGCCAGCAGCGCAAGAGCTAGCGGCTCCTACAATGAGCAGTTCTTC
CDR3aa: CASSARASGSYNEQFF

v_gene: TRBV9
abundance: .
d_gene: .
j_gene: TRBJ2-2
CDR3nt: TGTGCCAGCCTGAGTGGAGCGAACACCGGGGAGCTGTTTTTT
CDR3aa: CASLSGANTGELFF

v_gene: TRBV5-1
abundance: few
d_gene: .
j_gene: TRBJ1-3
CDR3nt: TGCGCCAGCAGCGGTTTCGAGAACACCATATATTTT
CDR3aa: CASSGFENTIYF

v_gene: TRBV2
abundance: once
d_gene: TRBD2
j_gene: TRBJ2-3
CDR3nt: TGTGCCAGCGCGGGGGGCGGGTGGCTCCCGAGCACAGATACGCAGTATTTT
CDR3aa: CASAGGGWLPSTDTQYF

v_gene: TRBV11-2
abundance: .
d_gene: .
j_gene: TRBJ2-1
CDR3nt: TGTGCCAGCAGCTTAGATCGGGGATACAATGAGCAGTTCTTC
CDR3aa: CASSLDRGYNEQFF

v_gene: TRBV30
abundance: .
d_gene: TRBD2
j_gene: TRBJ2-3
CDR3nt: TGTGCCTGGAGTGTAGCAGCGGGGGGGCAAGATACGCAGTATTTT
CDR3aa: CAWSVAAGGQDTQYF

v_gene: TRBV11-2
abundance: .
d_gene: .
j_gene: TRBJ1-5
CDR3nt: TGTGCCAGCAGCTTAATTCCGGGGGGAGCAGATCAGCCCCAGCATTTT
CDR3aa: CASSLIPGGADQPQHF

v_gene: TRBV9
abundance: .
d_gene: .
j_gene: TRBJ1-1
CDR3nt: TGTGCCAGCAGCGTCGAGCCCATGAACACTGAAGCTTTCTTT
CDR3aa: CASSVEPMNTEAFF

v_gene: TRBV5-1
abundance: .
d_gene: TRBD2
j_gene: TRBJ2-2
CDR3nt: TGCGCCAGCACTGTAGCGGGACCGAACACCGGGGAGCTGTTTTTT
CDR3aa: CASTVAGPNTGELFF

v_gene: TRBV19
abundance: .
d_gene: .
j_gene: TRBJ2-7
CDR3nt: TGTGCCAGTTTCAACAGGGTCAACTCCTACGAGCAGTACTTC
CDR3aa: CASFNRVNSYEQYF

v_gene: TRBV19
abundance: .
d_gene: .
j_gene: TRBJ2-7
CDR3nt: TGTGCCAGTAGTACCGGGACTCTCTACGAGCAGTACTTC
CDR3aa: CASSTGTLYEQYF

v_gene: TRBV11-3
abundance: .
d_gene: TRBD2
j_gene: TRBJ2-1
CDR3nt: TGTGCCAGCAGCTTAGATCGGAGCGGGATTCATGAGCAGTTCTTC
CDR3aa: CASSLDRSGIHEQFF